This TCR beta chain derives from a study of blood T cell repertoires in COVID-19. Study-wide context: Acute and convalescent COVID-19 specimens originated in the United States, Italy and Spain.

This clone was observed a few times. As processed by the authors: It was from reference gene primer amplification that nucleated cell counts were estimated. TCRdb keeps only in-frame clones here, not all; method: immunoSEQ multiplex PCR. D and trimming come from the DNA, and the V and J calls and clone size come from that table. The data hold roughly 280,000 clones, with around 84% observed a single time. The sequencing sample was made of peripheral blood. The TCR originated in a man aged 55 to 69 with acute or convalescent COVID-19.

CDR3 DNA sequence: TGCAGCGTCCGGGGTTACAGGAACACTGAAGCTTTCTTT. As protein: CSVRGYRNTEAFF. J is TRBJ1-1 and V is TRBV29-1; D not resolved. The V end was cut by 6 bases, the J end by 1 base, with 12 bases between. The V gene's germline CDR1 is SQVTM and CDR2 ANQGSEA. This CDR3 has 13 residues.